These T cell receptor beta chains were read from a single sample in a study of blood T cell repertoires in COVID-19. This table comes from immunoSEQ multiplex PCR, and its TCRdb copy is limited to in-frame clones, with some not included. The sample gives about 250,000 clones, about 89% of which show up once; less than 2.5% is in the top ten. Sequencing was performed on PBMCs or T cells enriched from blood (not recorded which). The receptor set was obtained from a woman aged 18-29 years who had recovered from COVID-19. CDR3s include the opening cysteine and the closing phenylalanine or tryptophan. D genes are given only for firm matches. Size is omitted from some rows. Given values are once, few, many or a class for expanded clones.

TRBV12-3/TRBV12-4	few	TRBJ1-2	.	CASSFVLYGYTF	TGTGCCAGCAGTTTTGTTCTCTATGGCTACACCTTC
TRBV2	.	TRBJ1-1	TRBD1	CASSKDRGGFNTEAFF	TGTGCCAGCAGTAAAGACAGGGGTGGCTTTAACACTGAAGCTTTCTTT
TRBV6-5	.	TRBJ1-2	.	CASRDTGQARGYTF	TGTGCCAGCAGAGATACGGGACAAGCGAGGGGCTACACCTTC
TRBV9	.	TRBJ2-7	.	CASSVATGSYEQYF	TGTGCCAGCAGCGTAGCTACGGGTTCCTACGAGCAGTACTTC
TRBV18	.	TRBJ2-5	.	CASSPRGGEETQYF	TGTGCCAGCTCACCAAGGGGAGGCGAAGAGACCCAGTACTTC
TRBV19	.	TRBJ1-5	.	CASSPTLIGNQPQHF	TGTGCCAGTTCCCCCACCCTAATTGGCAATCAGCCCCAGCATTTT
TRBV7-9	.	TRBJ2-1	.	CASSPVYRYNEQFF	TGTGCCAGCAGCCCAGTATATCGATACAATGAGCAGTTCTTC
TRBV4-1	.	TRBJ2-5	.	CASSQGMPVRVTTQYF	TGCGCCAGCAGCCAAGGAATGCCGGTACGGGTGACGACCCAGTACTTC
TRBV3-1/TRBV3-2	.	TRBJ2-7	.	CASSQGRERGNAQYF	TGTGCCAGCAGCCAAGGTCGAGAGAGGGGGAATGCGCAGTACTTC
TRBV5-5	.	TRBJ1-5	TRBD1	CASSATGERNQPQHF	TGTGCCAGCAGCGCGACAGGGGAGAGGAATCAGCCCCAGCATTTT
TRBV28	.	TRBJ2-5	.	CASSSLRETQYF	TGTGCCAGCAGTTCCTTGAGGGAGACCCAGTACTTC
TRBV9	.	TRBJ1-3	.	CASSEKPRGSGNTIYF	TGTGCCAGCAGCGAAAAACCCAGGGGATCCGGAAACACCATATATTTT
TRBV24-1	once	TRBJ2-6	TRBD1	CATSRGRGANVLTF	TGTGCCACCAGTAGGGGGCGTGGGGCCAACGTCCTGACTTTC
TRBV9	.	TRBJ2-1	TRBD2	CASSVEAGAFNEQFF	TGTGCCAGCAGCGTAGAAGCGGGGGCGTTCAATGAGCAGTTCTTC
TRBV29-1	.	TRBJ1-2	.	CSPPGDGYTF	TGCAGCCCCCCGGGGGACGGCTACACCTTC
TRBV7-8	.	TRBJ2-7	.	CASSFPGYEQYF	TGTGCCAGCAGCTTTCCAGGGTACGAGCAGTACTTC
TRBV4-1	.	TRBJ2-5	TRBD1	CASSQVTGAAVETQYF	TGCGCCAGCAGCCAAGTGACAGGGGCAGCGGTGGAGACCCAGTACTTC
TRBV7-6	.	TRBJ2-3	.	CASSLDSGSSTDTQYF	TGTGCCAGCAGCTTAGATAGCGGTTCTAGCACAGATACGCAGTATTTT
TRBV15	.	TRBJ2-5	TRBD2	CATSSALGLAGGETQYF	TGTGCCACCAGCAGCGCCTTAGGACTAGCGGGAGGAGAGACCCAGTACTTC
TRBV19	.	TRBJ2-1	.	CASSIVGRMNNEQFF	TGTGCCAGTAGTATTGTGGGGAGGATGAACAATGAGCAGTTCTTC
TRBV5-1	.	TRBJ1-2	TRBD1	CASSLDRTGGYGGYTF	TGCGCCAGCAGCTTGGACAGGACAGGGGGATATGGGGGCTACACCTTC
TRBV10-1	.	TRBJ2-7	TRBD2	CASTPLAGDSYEQYF	TGCGCCAGCACGCCCCTAGCGGGGGACTCCTACGAGCAGTACTTC
TRBV5-4	.	TRBJ2-1	.	CASSLGASRNNEQFF	TGTGCCAGCAGCTTGGGAGCTAGCAGGAACAATGAGCAGTTCTTC
TRBV29-1	.	TRBJ2-2	.	CSVDGQNTGELFF	TGCAGCGTTGATGGACAGAACACCGGGGAGCTGTTTTTT
TRBV27	.	TRBJ2-7	TRBD2	CASSLKGLAVTYEQYF	TGTGCCAGCAGTTTAAAAGGACTAGCGGTAACCTACGAGCAGTACTTC
TRBV18	.	TRBJ1-5	.	CASSSRGGQPQHF	TGTGCCAGCTCATCGAGAGGCGGTCAGCCCCAGCATTTT
TRBV4-1	.	TRBJ1-2	.	CASSHPTGGNYGYTF	TGCGCCAGCAGCCACCCGACAGGAGGTAACTATGGCTACACCTTC
TRBV6-1	.	TRBJ1-2	.	CASSLPPDKTDTF	TGTGCCAGCAGCCTACCTCCGGACAAAACTGACACCTTC
TRBV3-1/TRBV3-2	once	TRBJ1-1	.	CASTYGARQAAEAFF	TGTGCCAGCACCTATGGGGCACGACAGGCAGCCGAAGCTTTCTTT
TRBV3-1/TRBV3-2	.	TRBJ2-1	.	CASSQINWVLANEQFF	TGTGCCAGCAGCCAAATTAATTGGGTGCTAGCCAATGAGCAGTTCTTC
TRBV7-3	.	TRBJ2-5	.	CASSLRAGETQYF	TGTGCCAGCAGCTTACGAGCGGGAGAGACCCAGTACTTC
TRBV2	.	TRBJ2-3	TRBD2	CASSDLAVSTDTQYF	TGTGCCAGCAGTGACCTAGCGGTTAGCACAGATACGCAGTATTTT
TRBV28	.	TRBJ2-2	.	CASSSPRGANTGELFF	TGTGCCAGCAGTTCCCCGCGGGGCGCGAACACCGGGGAGCTGTTTTTT
TRBV10-3	.	TRBJ1-6	TRBD1	CAISDQGARSDSPLHF	TGTGCCATCAGTGACCAGGGGGCACGGTCGGATTCACCCCTCCACTTT
TRBV27	.	TRBJ1-2	TRBD1	CASSPRDRGANYGYTF	TGTGCCAGCAGTCCCCGGGACAGGGGTGCCAACTATGGCTACACCTTC
TRBV19	.	TRBJ2-7	TRBD1	CASSGTGGRSEQYF	TGTGCCAGTAGCGGGACAGGGGGTAGGTCCGAGCAGTACTTC
TRBV6-2/TRBV6-3	.	TRBJ2-3	.	CASSQRVDTQYF	TGTGCCAGCAGTCAACGGGTGGATACGCAGTATTTT
TRBV3-1/TRBV3-2	.	TRBJ1-3	.	CASSQTWSSGNTIYF	TGTGCCAGCAGCCAGACTTGGAGCTCTGGAAACACCATATATTTT
TRBV6-5	.	TRBJ1-1	TRBD1	CASSYLPGQGDTEAFF	TGTGCCAGCAGTTACTTACCGGGACAGGGAGACACTGAAGCTTTCTTT